This TCR beta chain was sequenced during a study of metastatic and nonmetastatic thyroid tumors. This clone has ten or more counts. CDR1 and CDR2 from the germline V gene are LGHDT and YNNKEL (reference sequence). This CDR3 has 14 residues. The germline V and J ends were trimmed by 4 bases and 3 bases, with 11 bases remaining between them. As handled by the study authors: It was from CDR3 differences across clinicopathological groups that a distant-metastasis classifier for papillary thyroid cancer was built. TCRdb re-called the PCR reads with MiXCR. These V and J calls originate from TCRdb's pipeline instead of the authors' own analysis. Of 15,000 to 20,000 clones detected, around 13% appear once; the ten largest clones hold around 15%. Every patient underwent thyroid surgery untreated.

The rearrangement links TRBV3-1 to TRBJ2-3, with D unresolved. This receptor was obtained from a female donor with papillary thyroid cancer or a benign thyroid nodule (not recorded which). Some clones in this sample may be carry-over from other donors' samples. The sequencing sample was made of tumor tissue. The CDR3 loop is CASSLLGGTDTQYF. The CDR3 region has the DNA TGTGCCAGCAGCCTTTTGGGCGGTACAGATACGCAGTATTTT.